A selection of T cell receptor beta chains follows, all from one sample in a study of PD-1 blockade in classical Hodgkin lymphoma. The data were produced by immunoSEQ multiplex PCR, yet TCRdb's version contains in-frame clones alone and is incomplete. The sample includes approximately 30,000 clones, about 72% seen only once; the top ten take approximately 3.5%. The material was peripheral blood mononuclear cells (PBMCs), obtained before the fourth cycle of nivolumab. These receptors all stem from a human donor with classical Hodgkin lymphoma. CDR3s include the opening cysteine and the closing phenylalanine or tryptophan. The D gene is left open where the match is weak. Size is omitted from some rows. Given values are once, few, many or a class for expanded clones.

TRBV27	.	.	TRBJ1-5	TGTGCCAGCAGTTCCACCCCCCGACGCGCCAATCAGCCCCAGCATTTT	CASSSTPRRANQPQHF
TRBV7-8	TRBD1	.	TRBJ2-7	TGTGCCAGCAGGACCGGGACAGAAAATGAAGTTTACGAGCAGTACTTC	CASRTGTENEVYEQYF
TRBV6-5	.	.	TRBJ2-7	TGTGCCAGCAGTAACGACTACGAGCAGTACTTC	CASSNDYEQYF
TRBV5-4	.	.	TRBJ2-7	TGTGCCAGCAGCTTGAGTTTGGACTACGAGCAGTACTTC	CASSLSLDYEQYF
TRBV18	.	.	TRBJ1-4	TGTGCCAGCTCACCCCAGGGATTCCTCGGGAGTCAGGATGAAAAACTGTTTTTT	CASSPQGFLGSQDEKLFF
TRBV2	.	.	TRBJ1-2	TGTGCCAGCAGTGAAGAAGGGGGAGGCTACACCTTC	CASSEEGGGYTF
TRBV6-9	.	.	TRBJ2-5	TGTGCCAGCAGCGCTAGGAATCCCCCAGGAACCCAGTACTTC	CASSARNPPGTQYF
TRBV4-2	.	medium-sized	TRBJ2-7	TGTGCCAGCAGCCAAATGGAGGGGTCGGTCGCCGAGCAGTACTTC	CASSQMEGSVAEQYF
TRBV6-5	TRBD2	.	TRBJ2-7	TGTGCCAGCAGTTACGGGACGGGAGGCTACGAGCAGTACTTC	CASSYGTGGYEQYF
TRBV4-2	.	.	TRBJ2-2	TGTGCCAGCAGCCGGCGGGCCGATAATATTGCCGGGGAGCTGTTTTTT	CASSRRADNIAGELFF
TRBV29-1	.	.	TRBJ2-3	TGCAGCGTTGAAGGGGCAGGGGTAAGGGATACGCAGTATTTT	CSVEGAGVRDTQYF
TRBV5-1	.	.	TRBJ1-3	TGCGCCAGCAGACCGACCTCTGGAAACACCATATATTTT	CASRPTSGNTIYF
TRBV11-2	TRBD2	.	TRBJ2-7	TGTGCCAGCAGCTTAGATCGGGGGGACTCCTACGAGCAGTACTTC	CASSLDRGDSYEQYF
TRBV10-2	TRBD2	few	TRBJ2-5	TGCGCCAGCAGCCCCGGGACTAGTGGGTTTGTGTCCCCCGGTTTGCTCGAGACCCAGTACTTC	CASSPGTSGFVSPGLLETQYF
TRBV2	TRBD1	.	TRBJ2-7	TGTGCCAGCAGTCAAGAGGGGACAGGGACCTACGAGCAGTACTTC	CASSQEGTGTYEQYF
TRBV4-3	.	.	TRBJ2-2	TGCGCCAGCAGCCAAGGGGCAGCGAACACCGGGGAGCTGTTTTTT	CASSQGAANTGELFF
TRBV5-6	TRBD2	.	TRBJ2-7	TGTGCCAGCAGCTCCGGACTAGCGGGGGAGGAGCAGTACTTC	CASSSGLAGEEQYF
TRBV27	TRBD2	.	TRBJ2-1	TGTGCCAGCTCGGGACTAGCGGATTACAATGAGCAGTTCTTC	CASSGLADYNEQFF
TRBV7-9	.	.	TRBJ1-5	TGTGCCAGCAGCTTAGGATCAGGGGGCAATCAGCCCCAGCATTTT	CASSLGSGGNQPQHF
TRBV18	TRBD2	.	TRBJ2-3	TGTGCCAGCTCACCGCTTAAGACTAGCGGGACCGATACGCAGTATTTT	CASSPLKTSGTDTQYF
TRBV2	.	.	TRBJ1-2	TGTGCCAGCATTATCGGGCCTTCCTCCAACTATGGCTACACCTTC	CASIIGPSSNYGYTF
TRBV5-6	TRBD2	.	TRBJ2-7	TGTGCCAGCAGCGTCCGGGGGGTCTACGAGCAGTACTTC	CASSVRGVYEQYF
TRBV28	.	.	TRBJ1-2	TGTGCCAGCAGTTTGGGCAGGGCCTATGGCTACACCTTC	CASSLGRAYGYTF
TRBV5-4	.	few	TRBJ1-6	TGTGCCAGCAGCTTGGTGTCGGATTCACCCCTCCACTTT	CASSLVSDSPLHF
TRBV19	TRBD2	once	TRBJ2-2	TGTGCCAGTAGTATAGGGGCTAGCGGGGTCACCGGGGAGCTGTTTTTT	CASSIGASGVTGELFF
TRBV4-3	.	once	TRBJ2-5	TGCGCCAGCAGCCAAGAGTTCGGCCCTCGAGAGACCCAGTACTTC	CASSQEFGPRETQYF
TRBV5-1	.	.	TRBJ2-3	TGCGCCAGCAGCTTGCGCAGGGTGGTTGGAATAGATACGCAGTATTTT	CASSLRRVVGIDTQYF
TRBV5-6	.	.	TRBJ1-4	TGTGCCAGCAGGGAGGGAGGACCACGTAATGAAAAACTGTTTTTT	CASREGGPRNEKLFF
TRBV7-3	.	few	TRBJ2-1	TGTGCCAGCAGCCCCTTCTTCGGGGACAATGAGCAGTTCTTC	CASSPFFGDNEQFF
TRBV15	TRBD2	.	TRBJ2-5	TGTGCCACCAGTGGACTAGCGCGGCGATCACAAGAGACCCAGTACTTC	CATSGLARRSQETQYF
TRBV27	.	.	TRBJ1-5	TGTGCCGTTACGGACCTGAACAGCAATCAGCCCCAGCATTTT	CAVTDLNSNQPQHF
TRBV6-5	.	.	TRBJ1-1	TGTGCCAGCAGGAGGGGACACACTGAAGCTTTCTTT	CASRRGHTEAFF
TRBV18	.	.	TRBJ2-7	TGTGCCAGCTCACCACCGGGCGTTACTAGGACCTACGAGCAGTACTTC	CASSPPGVTRTYEQYF
TRBV6-1	TRBD2	.	TRBJ2-7	TGTGCCAGCAGTGAAAGGGTCGGGAGGGCCGAGCAGTACTTC	CASSERVGRAEQYF
TRBV27	.	.	TRBJ1-4	TGTGCCAGCAGTTTATTAGGACTGAATGAAAAACTGTTTTTT	CASSLLGLNEKLFF
TRBV6-5	.	medium-sized	TRBJ2-1	TGTGCCAGCAGCCGACTTAGCGGTTACAATGAGCAGTTCTTC	CASSRLSGYNEQFF
TRBV7-2	.	.	TRBJ2-4	TGTGCCAGCAGCTTTATGGGGGGCGCAGCCAAAAACATTCAGTACTTC	CASSFMGGAAKNIQYF
TRBV27	.	.	TRBJ2-7	TGTGCCAGCAGTTTGATGCTGACCTCCTACGAGCAGTACTTC	CASSLMLTSYEQYF
TRBV7-2	.	.	TRBJ2-2	TGTGCCAGCAGCTTCTTGCTTCCCGGGGAGCTGTTTTTT	CASSFLLPGELFF
TRBV6-7	TRBD1	.	TRBJ1-2	TGTGCCAGCATCACAAGCCTTAGGACAGGGCAGTATGGCTACACCTTC	CASITSLRTGQYGYTF
TRBV25-1	TRBD1	medium-sized	TRBJ2-7	TGTGCCAGCAGTGTTGGGACAGGGGGCAGCGACGAGCAGTACTTC	CASSVGTGGSDEQYF
TRBV29-1	.	.	TRBJ1-1	TGCAGCGTTGAAAATCTGAGGAACACTGAAGCTTTCTTT	CSVENLRNTEAFF
TRBV30	TRBD1	.	TRBJ1-2	TGTGCCTGGAGTTGGACAGGGAAATATGGCTACACCTTC	CAWSWTGKYGYTF
TRBV5-1	TRBD1	few	TRBJ2-1	TGCGCCAGCAGCATGGGGACAGGGGGATACAATGAGCAGTTCTTC	CASSMGTGGYNEQFF
TRBV2	.	.	TRBJ2-7	TGTGCCAGCAAGGCCTCACCGGGGCTAGCAGACGAGCAGTACTTC	CASKASPGLADEQYF
TRBV4-3	.	.	TRBJ2-2	TGCGCCAGCAGCCCCGGGGGTCTCTGGACCGGGGAGCTGTTTTTT	CASSPGGLWTGELFF
TRBV2	.	once	TRBJ2-2	TGTGCCAGCAGTAGGAGGAACACCGGGGAGCTGTTTTTT	CASSRRNTGELFF
TRBV6-6	.	once	TRBJ2-5	TGTGCCAGCAGTTTACAAGAGACCCAGTACTTC	CASSLQETQYF
TRBV30	.	.	TRBJ2-7	TGTGCCTGGAGTCCGGCGTCATACGAGCAGTACTTC	CAWSPASYEQYF
TRBV5-1	TRBD2	.	TRBJ2-3	TGCGCCAGCAGCATGCAAGCGGGAGGGCTTACAGATACGCAGTATTTT	CASSMQAGGLTDTQYF
TRBV6-5	.	.	TRBJ1-2	TGTGCCAGCAGTCCCCCGGGTGATGGCTACACCTTC	CASSPPGDGYTF
TRBV7-2	.	.	TRBJ2-7	TGTGCCAGCAGCTTAGCGGGGATAACCTACGAGCAGTACTTC	CASSLAGITYEQYF
TRBV6-1	TRBD1	.	TRBJ1-4	TGTGCCAGCAGTGCGGACAGGGGGCCTAATGAAAAACTGTTTTTT	CASSADRGPNEKLFF
TRBV7-9	.	once	TRBJ1-1	TGTGCCAGCAGCCTAAAACAGGGGAACACTGAAGCTTTCTTT	CASSLKQGNTEAFF
TRBV19	.	.	TRBJ1-4	TGTGCCAGTAGTATAATAGGGGGGACAACTAATGAAAAACTGTTTTTT	CASSIIGGTTNEKLFF
TRBV6-5	TRBD2	few	TRBJ2-3	TGTGCCAGCAGAAAAACGGCGGGGGTGGCAGATACGCAGTATTTT	CASRKTAGVADTQYF
TRBV28	.	.	TRBJ1-5	TGTGCCAGCAGTTTATTAGAACAGCCCCAGCATTTT	CASSLLEQPQHF
TRBV5-1	.	.	TRBJ2-7	TGCGCCAGCAGCTTAATTGGGATTGGTGGAGTTTCGCAGTACTTC	CASSLIGIGGVSQYF